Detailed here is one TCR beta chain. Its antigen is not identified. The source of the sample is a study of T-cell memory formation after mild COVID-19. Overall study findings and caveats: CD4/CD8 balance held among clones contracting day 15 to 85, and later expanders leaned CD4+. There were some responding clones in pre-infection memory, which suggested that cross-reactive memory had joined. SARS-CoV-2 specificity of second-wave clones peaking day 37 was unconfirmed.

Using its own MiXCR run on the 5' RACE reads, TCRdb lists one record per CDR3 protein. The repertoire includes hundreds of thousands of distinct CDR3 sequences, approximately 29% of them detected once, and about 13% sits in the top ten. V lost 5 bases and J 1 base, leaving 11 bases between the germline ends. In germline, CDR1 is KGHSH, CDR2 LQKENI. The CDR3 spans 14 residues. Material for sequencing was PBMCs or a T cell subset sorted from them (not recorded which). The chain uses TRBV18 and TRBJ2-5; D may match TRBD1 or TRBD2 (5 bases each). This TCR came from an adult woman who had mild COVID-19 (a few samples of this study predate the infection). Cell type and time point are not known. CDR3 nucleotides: TGTGCCAGCTCATCTCTTGGGGGCCAAGAGACCCAGTACTTC. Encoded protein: CASSSLGGQETQYF.